This T cell receptor (beta chain) was retrieved from a study of blood T cells in healthy people across ages. Looking at the study overall: There was about one barcoded beta molecule captured by template switching per two T cells.

V trimming: 4 bases; J trimming: 4 bases; junction bases outside the gene matches: 10. Germline values: CDR1 SEHNR, CDR2 FQNEAQ (reference sequence). The CDR3 has 17 amino acids. In terms of origin and age, donors were healthy Caucasian individuals from Russia aged about 6 to 90. This clonotype was detected only a few times. Its cognate antigen is unknown. Findings and limits, study-wide: TCR beta diversity tracked closely with naive T cell percentage.

With a J-beta primer mix and a sample-barcoded 5' primer, a second PCR ran about 7 to 11 cycles. TCRdb ran MiXCR on the 5' RACE reads and lists one entry per CDR3 protein. The sample holds more than 650,000 distinct CDR3 sequences; roughly 25% are singletons and the top ten take less than 3.5%. This sample was also put to use in a study of T cells of mothers and their children.

V is TRBV7-9 and J is TRBJ1-6; 7 bases are shared with TRBD1. The TCR comes from a boy younger than 18 in good health. The specimen was blood. This CDR3 reads CASSSIFGTAYNSPLHF. CDR3 in DNA: TGTGCCAGCAGCTCCATCTTCGGGACAGCTTATAATTCACCCCTCCACTTT.